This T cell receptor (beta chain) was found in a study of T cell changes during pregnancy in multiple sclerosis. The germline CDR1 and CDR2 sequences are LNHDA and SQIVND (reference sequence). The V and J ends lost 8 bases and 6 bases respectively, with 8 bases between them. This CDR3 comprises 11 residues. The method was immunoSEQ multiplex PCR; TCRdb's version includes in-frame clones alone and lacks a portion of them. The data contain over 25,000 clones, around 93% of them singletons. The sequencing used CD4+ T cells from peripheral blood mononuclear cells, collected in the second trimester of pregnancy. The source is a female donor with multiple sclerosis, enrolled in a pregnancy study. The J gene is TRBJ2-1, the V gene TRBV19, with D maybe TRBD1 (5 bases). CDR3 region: CASQTGNEQFF. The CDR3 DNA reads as TGTGCCAGTCAAACAGGCAATGAGCAGTTCTTC.